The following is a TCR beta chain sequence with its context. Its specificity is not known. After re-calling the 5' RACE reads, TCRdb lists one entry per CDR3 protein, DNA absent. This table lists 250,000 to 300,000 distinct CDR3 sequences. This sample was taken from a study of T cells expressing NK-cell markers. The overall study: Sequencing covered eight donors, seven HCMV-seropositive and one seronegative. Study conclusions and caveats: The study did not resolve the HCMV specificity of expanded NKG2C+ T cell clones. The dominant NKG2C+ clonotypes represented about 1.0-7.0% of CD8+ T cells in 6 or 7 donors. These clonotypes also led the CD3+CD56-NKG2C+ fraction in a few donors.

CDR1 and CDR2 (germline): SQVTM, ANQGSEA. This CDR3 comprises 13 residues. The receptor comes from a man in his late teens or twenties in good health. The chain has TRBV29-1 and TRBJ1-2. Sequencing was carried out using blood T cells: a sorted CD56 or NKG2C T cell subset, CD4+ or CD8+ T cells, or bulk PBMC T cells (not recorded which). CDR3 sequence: CSAGRAGGLGYTF.